This TCR beta chain was recorded in a study of radiotherapy plus CTLA-4 blockade in lung cancer. Details on this clone: Its antigen is not identified.

This table comes from immunoSEQ multiplex PCR, and its TCRdb copy is limited to in-frame clones, with some not included. The sample includes around 80,000 clones, over 65% of them seen just once. Whole-study results and caveats: Radiotherapy plus ipilimumab was followed by expansion in blood of tumor-derived TCR clones.

The sequence came from a human donor with non-small cell lung cancer whose response to radiotherapy plus ipilimumab could not be evaluated. Sequences were derived from peripheral blood, sampled from a patient treated with radiotherapy plus ipilimumab.

The CDR3 region has the DNA TGTGCCAGCAGTGTGTCAGGGTTCGAAGATTCACCCCTCCACTTT. Translating gives CASSVSGFEDSPLHF. This chain connects TRBV27 to TRBJ1-6; D may be TRBD1 (5 bases). V gave up 5 bases and J gave up 8 bases, with 16 bases separating them. Germline V gene sequence: CDR1 MNHEY, CDR2 SMNVEV (reference sequence). This CDR3 is built from 15 residues.